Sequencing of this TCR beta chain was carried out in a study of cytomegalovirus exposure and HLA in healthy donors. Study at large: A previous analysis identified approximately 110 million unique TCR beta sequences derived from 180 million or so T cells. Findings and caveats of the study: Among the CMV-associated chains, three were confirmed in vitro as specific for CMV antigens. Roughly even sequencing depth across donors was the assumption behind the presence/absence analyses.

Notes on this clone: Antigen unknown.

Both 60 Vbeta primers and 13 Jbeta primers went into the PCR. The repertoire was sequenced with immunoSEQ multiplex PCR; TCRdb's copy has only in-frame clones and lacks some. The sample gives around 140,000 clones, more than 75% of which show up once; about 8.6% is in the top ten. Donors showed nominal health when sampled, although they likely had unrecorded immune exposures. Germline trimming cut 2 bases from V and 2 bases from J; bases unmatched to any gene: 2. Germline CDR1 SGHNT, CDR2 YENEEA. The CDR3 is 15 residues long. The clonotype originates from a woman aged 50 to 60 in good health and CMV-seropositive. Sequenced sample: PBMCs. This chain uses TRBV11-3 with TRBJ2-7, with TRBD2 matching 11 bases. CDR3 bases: TGTGCCAGCAGCTTAACACTAGCGGGAGCCTACGAGCAGTACTTC. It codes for CASSLTLAGAYEQYF.